Presented here are 4 T cell receptor beta chains from one specimen sequenced in a study of Graves' ophthalmopathy and Graves' hyperthyroidism. Researchers took RNA transcripts and amplified TCR beta CDR3 regions from them. The authors performed first-round RT-PCR with HTBI primers and then a second-round multiplex PCR. Via MiXCR, TCRdb re-called the multiplex PCR reads, giving one row per CDR3 protein. The table records 400,000 or so distinct CDR3 sequences, roughly a sixth of them present only once. Sequenced material: peripheral blood. The receptors shown here come from an adult woman with stable Graves' hyperthyroidism.

The rearrangement links TRBV6-1 to TRBJ2-2; D ambiguous. Germline values: CDR1 MNHNS, CDR2 SASEGT. This CDR3 comprises 13 residues. Trimming took 7 bases from V and 5 from J, leaving 11 bases between them. CDR3: CASTVLGTGELFF. In DNA form, the CDR3 reads TGTGCCAGCACCGTCCTTGGGACCGGGGAGCTGTTTTTT.

This clonotype was recorded many times. The gene calls are TRBV14 and TRBJ1-6, with TRBD1 as a possible D gene (5 bases). The V end was cut by 0 bases, the J end by 15 bases, with 12 bases between. The length of the CDR3 is 13 residues. CDR1 and CDR2 (germline): SGHDN, FVKESK. Written as DNA, the CDR3 is TGTGCCAGCAGCCAAGATTTGGGGGGAGTCCTCCACTTT. It translates to CASSQDLGGVLHF.

This clonotype was counted many times. The chain carries TRBV6-5 and TRBJ2-7, with 11 bases lining up with TRBD2. The CDR3 spans 16 residues. The trim removed 1 base at V and 0 bases at J, leaving 2 bases unmatched. The germline CDR1 and CDR2 sequences are MNHEY and SVGAGI. This chain's CDR3 is CASSYFSGRDSYEQYF. The CDR3 coding sequence is TGTGCCAGCAGTTACTTTAGCGGGAGGGACTCCTACGAGCAGTACTTC.

Many counts were recorded for this clonotype. V gene TRBV20-1 combines with J gene TRBJ2-7, with D possibly matching TRBD1 (5 bases). CDR1 and CDR2 from the germline V gene are DFQATT and SNEGSKA (reference sequence). With 3 bases removed from V and 0 bases from J, the gap between germline ends came to 12 bases. The CDR3 is 14 residues long. The CDR3 protein is CSARGPWSSYEQYF. In nucleotides, the CDR3 is TGCAGTGCTAGGGGGCCCTGGAGCTCCTACGAGCAGTACTTC.